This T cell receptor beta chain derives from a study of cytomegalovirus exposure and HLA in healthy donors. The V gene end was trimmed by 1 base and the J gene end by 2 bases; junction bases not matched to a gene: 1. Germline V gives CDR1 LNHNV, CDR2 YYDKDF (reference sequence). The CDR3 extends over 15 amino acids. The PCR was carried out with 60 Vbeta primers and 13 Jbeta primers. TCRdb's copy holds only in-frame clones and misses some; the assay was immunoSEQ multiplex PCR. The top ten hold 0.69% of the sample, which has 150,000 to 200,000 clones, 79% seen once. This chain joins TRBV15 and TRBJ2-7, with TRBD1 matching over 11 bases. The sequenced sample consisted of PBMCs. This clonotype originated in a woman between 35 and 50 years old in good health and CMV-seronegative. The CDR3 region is CATSRGDRGTYEQYF. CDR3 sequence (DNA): TGTGCCACCAGCAGAGGGGACAGGGGGACCTACGAGCAGTACTTC.